These 20 T cell receptor beta chains were sequenced from one sample in a study of CD8 T cells in ankylosing spondylitis (dated by TCRdb to the late 2010s). Library preparation used 5' RACE. Sequencing used an Illumina HiSeq 2500. TCRdb handled the public reads itself, with Q25 trimming in fastp and clone calling in MiXCR, and kept productive beta chains. One record per CDR3 amino acid sequence lists the most common genes and DNA. Within this sample are approximately 350,000 distinct CDR3 sequences, with roughly 20% of them counted one time only. Together, the top ten hold 10% to 15% of the sample. Sequenced material: blood, either unsorted or a sorted T cell fraction (not recorded which). These TCRs come from a male donor with ankylosing spondylitis or in good health (not recorded which).

The chain couples TRBV9 to TRBJ2-7, with no clear D. The V gene's germline CDR1 is SGDLS and CDR2 YYNGEE. The CDR3 extends over 16 amino acids. Trimming shortened V by 2 bases and J by 0 bases, and 15 bases separated the two germline ends. CDR3 amino acids: CASSVTDDPASYEQYF. DNA for the CDR3: TGTGCCAGCAGCGTCACGGACGACCCGGCCTCCTACGAGCAGTACTTC.

The chain combines TRBV12-5 with TRBJ2-3; TRBD2 might be the D (6 bases). The CDR3 extends over 12 amino acids. The germline gives CDR1 LGHNT, CDR2 FRNRAP. V shed 7 bases and J shed 10 bases, with 15 bases lying between them. In nucleotides, the CDR3 is TGTGCTAGTGTTAACCCAGGAGGGGCGCAGTATTTT. It encodes CASVNPGGAQYF.

The chain carries TRBV29-1 and TRBJ2-1; 7 bases align to TRBD2. This CDR3 has 15 residues. The J segment lost 4 bases and the V segment lost 6 bases, leaving 12 bases of the junction unmatched. Germline CDR1 reads SQVTM; CDR2 reads ANQGSEA. The DNA of the CDR3 is TGCAGCGTAAGATCGGGACTACCCAAATACAATGAGCAGTTCTTC. It yields the protein CSVRSGLPKYNEQFF.

This clonotype has a handful of counts. The chain joins TRBV4-1 to TRBJ2-7; D is perhaps TRBD1 (5 bases). Germline loops: CDR1 MGHRA, CDR2 YSYEKL. Trimming took off 1 base at V and 4 bases at J, with 14 bases between the two ends. This CDR3 comprises 15 residues. DNA for the CDR3: TGCGCCAGCAGCCAAGTGTCCGGACATCCGTACGAGCAGTACTTC. Residues: CASSQVSGHPYEQYF.

This clonotype was found many times. The chain links TRBV29-1 to TRBJ2-7; a possible D gene is TRBD2 (5 bases). Trimming cost V 4 bases and J 0 bases, with 19 bases left between them. This CDR3 region has 16 residues. The V gene's germline CDR1 is SQVTM and CDR2 ANQGSEA. The DNA for the CDR3 is TGCAGCGTTGCCTCCGGTTCTAGCAGATACTCCTACGAGCAGTACTTC. Its protein product is CSVASGSSRYSYEQYF.

The chain joins TRBV28 to TRBJ2-2; 7 nucleotides align to TRBD1. V gave up 3 bases and J gave up 1 base; unmatched junction bases: 5. From germline, CDR1 is MDHEN and CDR2 SYDVKM. CDR3 size: 16 residues. Here the CDR3 reads CASSFPRTGNTGELFF. For the CDR3, the DNA is TGTGCCAGCAGTTTTCCAAGGACAGGGAACACCGGGGAGCTGTTTTTT.

The gene calls are TRBV30 and TRBJ1-3, with TRBD1 matching 10 bases. V was pared by 0 bases and J by 4 bases, with 3 bases of the junction left unmatched. There are 15 residues in the CDR3. CDR1 and CDR2 from the germline V gene are GTSNPN and SVGIG (reference sequence). The CDR3 DNA sequence: TGTGCCTGGAGTGTAGGGACAGGGGTCGGAAACACCATATATTTT. It codes for CAWSVGTGVGNTIYF. Supplemented by reference TRBV30 and TRBJ1-3, the full variable domain reads SQTIHQWPATLVQPVGSPLSLECTVEGTSNPNLYWYRQAAGRGLQLLFYSVGIGQISSEVPQNLSASRPQDRQFILSSKKLLLSDSGFYLCAWSVGTGVGNTIYFGEGSWLTVV.

This clonotype occurred a few times. This chain links TRBV5-1 with TRBJ2-3; the match to TRBD1 covers 7 bases. The CDR3 runs to 16 residues. J lost 2 bases, V lost 0 bases, and 6 bases had no gene match. From germline, CDR1 is SGHRS and CDR2 YFSETQ. CDR3 residues: CASSLGTGADTDTQYF. The CDR3 DNA reads TGCGCCAGCAGCTTGGGAACAGGGGCGGACACAGATACGCAGTATTTT. The complete variable domain, with remaining parts taken from reference TRBV5-1 and TRBJ2-3, reads KAGVTQTPRYLIKTRGQQVTLSCSPISGHRSVSWYQQTPGQGLQFLFEYFSETQRNKGNFPGRFSGRQFSNSRSEMNVSTLELGDSALYLCASSLGTGADTDTQYFGPGTRLTVL.

This clonotype was observed a handful of times. The CDR3 protein is CASSLWSRGQETQYF. The CDR3 nucleotides read TGTGCCAGCAGTTTATGGAGCAGGGGTCAAGAGACCCAGTACTTC. The rearrangement links TRBV28 to TRBJ2-5, with a possible D match to TRBD1 (6 bases). Trimming cost V 0 bases and J 2 bases, with 10 bases left between them. The CDR3 is 15 residues long. Germline CDR1 is MDHEN and CDR2 is SYDVKM. The whole variable domain, remainder taken from reference TRBV28 and TRBJ2-5, is DVKVTQSSRYLVKRTGEKVFLECVQDMDHENMFWYRQDPGLGLRLIYFSYDVKMKEKGDIPEGYSVSREKKERFSLILESASTNQTSMYLCASSLWSRGQETQYFGPGTRLLVL.

This clonotype was seen a few times. The V and J genes are TRBV29-1 and TRBJ2-5; 9 nucleotides match TRBD2. The CDR3 extends over 14 amino acids. V dropped 5 bases and J dropped 2; count of bases not matched to a gene: 6. Germline CDR1 is SQVTM and CDR2 is ANQGSEA. The CDR3 bases are TGCAGCGTTCGAAATGCGGGGGGGCAAGAGACCCAGTACTTC. Encoded protein: CSVRNAGGQETQYF.

This clonotype was observed many times. The chain has TRBV6-1 and TRBJ1-1, with TRBD1 identical over 7 bases. This CDR3 region has 13 residues. Germline V gives CDR1 MNHNS, CDR2 SASEGT. Trimming cost V 8 bases and J 0 bases; bases outside gene matches: 3. Written as DNA, the CDR3 is TGTGCCAGCCAGGACAGGTTGAACACTGAAGCTTTCTTT. Its protein is CASQDRLNTEAFF.

There are many counts of this clonotype. This chain connects TRBV27 to TRBJ1-1, with 7 positions matching TRBD1. V trimming: 6 bases; J trimming: 4 bases; junction bases outside the gene matches: 2. There are 12 residues in the CDR3. CDR1 and CDR2 from the germline V gene are MNHEY and SMNVEV (reference sequence). CDR3 amino acids: CASSTGATEAFF. The CDR3 coding sequence is TGTGCCAGCAGCACAGGGGCCACTGAAGCTTTCTTT.

This clonotype was seen more than once but under ten times. The genes are TRBV10-1 and TRBJ2-7; D may be TRBD1 (6 bases). There are 17 residues in the CDR3. Per germline, CDR1 WNHNN and CDR2 SYGVQD (reference sequence). V lost 2 bases, J lost 0 bases, and 17 bases lay in between. CDR3 sequence (DNA): TGCGCCAGCAGTGAGCCCCCCGCTGACAGGCCCTCCTACGAGCAGTACTTC. Protein product: CASSEPPADRPSYEQYF.

The table lists this clonotype with many counts. The rearrangement links TRBV4-1 to TRBJ1-2; D unresolved. The V end was cut by 0 bases, the J end by 4 bases, with 12 bases between. Germline V gene sequence: CDR1 MGHRA, CDR2 YSYEKL. The CDR3 runs to 15 residues. In nucleotides, the CDR3 is TGCGCCAGCAGCCAAGACGTTTATAGCTTCTATGGCTACACCTTC. Translating it yields CASSQDVYSFYGYTF.

This clonotype has just a few counts. In nucleotides, the CDR3 is TGTGCCAGCACCATGATTGAGGGGGGGACTGAAGCTTTCTTT. Protein product: CASTMIEGGTEAFF. V is TRBV6-1 and J is TRBJ1-1; D possibly corresponds to TRBD1 (6 bases). V gave up 7 bases and J gave up 5 bases, with 17 bases separating them. Germline lookup yields CDR1 MNHNS and CDR2 SASEGT. This CDR3 spans 14 amino acids.

The chain recombines TRBV7-6 with TRBJ2-3, with TRBD1 matching over 9 bases. Germline CDR1 reads SGHVS; CDR2 reads FNYEAQ. The V segment lost 0 bases and the J segment 3 bases; nucleotides outside the gene matches: 10. This CDR3 is built from 18 residues. The CDR3 is CASSLAFRDRERTDTQYF. CDR3 bases: TGTGCCAGCAGCTTAGCATTCCGGGACAGGGAACGGACAGATACGCAGTATTTT.

J is TRBJ2-7 and V is TRBV4-1, with D perhaps TRBD1 (6 bases). V lost 0 bases and J lost 4, with 10 bases in between. This CDR3 is 14 amino acids long. Germline V lookup: CDR1 MGHRA, CDR2 YSYEKL. CDR3 protein: CASSQDPQGYEQYF. CDR3 nucleotide sequence: TGCGCCAGCAGCCAAGATCCCCAGGGGTACGAGCAGTACTTC.

In its sample, this clonotype was seen a few times. CDR3 sequence reads: CASSSPEGGRHEQYF. In DNA form, the CDR3 reads TGTGCCAGCAGCTCCCCTGAAGGTGGGCGGCACGAGCAGTACTTC. The rearrangement joins TRBV7-9 to TRBJ2-7; D ambiguous. V was cut by 4 bases and J by 5 bases, with 18 bases left in between. CDR3 length equals 15 residues. The V gene's germline CDR1 is SEHNR and CDR2 FQNEAQ (reference sequence).

A few counts support this clonotype. The genes are TRBV7-2 and TRBJ2-7, with D maybe TRBD2 (6 bases). The CDR3 spans 14 residues. Germline V gene data show CDR1 as SGHTA and CDR2 as FQGNSA. Trimming took 5 bases from V and 1 from J, leaving 12 bases between them. In nucleotides, the CDR3 is TGTGCCAGCAGCCTCCCGGGACTTTCCTACGAGCAGTACTTC. Translated, it gives CASSLPGLSYEQYF.

This clonotype has just a few counts. This chain connects TRBV12-3 or TRBV12-4 to TRBJ1-5, with D uncertain. This CDR3 is built from 16 residues. Trimming left V 3 bases short and J 4 bases short, with 16 bases between. The CDR3 loop is CASSFGGVEQNQPQHF. CDR3 DNA: TGTGCCAGCAGTTTCGGAGGTGTGGAGCAGAATCAGCCCCAGCATTTT.